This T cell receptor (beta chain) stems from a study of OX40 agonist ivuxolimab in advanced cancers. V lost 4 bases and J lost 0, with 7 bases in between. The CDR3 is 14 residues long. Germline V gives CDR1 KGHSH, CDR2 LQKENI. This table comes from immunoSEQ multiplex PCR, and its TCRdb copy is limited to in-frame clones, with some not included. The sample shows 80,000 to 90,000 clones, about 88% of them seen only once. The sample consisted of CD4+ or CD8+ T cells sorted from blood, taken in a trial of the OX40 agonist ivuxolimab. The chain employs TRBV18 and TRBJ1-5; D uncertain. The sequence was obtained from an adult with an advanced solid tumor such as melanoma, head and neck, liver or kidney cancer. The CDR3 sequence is CASSQGYSNQPQHF. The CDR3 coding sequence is TGTGCCAGCTCACAGGGATATAGCAATCAGCCCCAGCATTTT.